This TCR beta chain was found in a study of cytomegalovirus exposure and HLA in healthy donors. J gave up 4 bases and V 0 bases, and 3 bases lay outside the gene matches. The CDR3 runs 15 residues. Germline V gene lookup returns CDR1 MNHNY and CDR2 SVGAGI (reference sequence). This clone has more than one count but fewer than ten. Antigen unknown. Regarding the study as a whole: In a later analysis, across HLA loci, associated TCR counts were highest for DRB1, lowest for HLA-C. TRBV6-2, TRBV6-3 and other indistinguishable V segments were excluded.

Primers for the PCR totalled 60 Vbeta and 13 Jbeta. Generated by immunoSEQ multiplex PCR, the TCRdb table keeps only in-frame clones and is missing some. The sample shows about 140,000 clones, around 86% of them seen only once. The sequenced material came from PBMCs. V usage is TRBV6-6 and J usage is TRBJ2-3, with 8 bases aligning to TRBD1. The origin of this receptor is a female donor in good health and CMV-seronegative. Here the CDR3 reads CASSYSGQGSDTQYF. As DNA, the CDR3 is TGTGCCAGCAGTTACTCTGGACAGGGATCAGATACGCAGTATTTT.